This TCR beta chain was observed in a study of T cells in Graves' hyperthyroidism and ophthalmopathy. About the study: Upon initial diagnosis and before any treatment, peripheral blood was collected.

This clonotype was found many times. The target antigen is unknown. TCR beta CDR3 sequences were amplified from RNA transcripts. Researchers ran a first-round RT-PCR on the TCR CDR3 using the HTBI primer set. TCRdb ran MiXCR on the multiplex PCR reads and lists one entry per CDR3 protein. The sample holds around 440,000 distinct CDR3 sequences; approximately 15% are singletons and the top ten take around 7.3%. The V end was cut by 5 bases, the J end by 9 bases, with 14 bases between. Per the germline V gene, CDR1 is LNHDA and CDR2 is SQIVND (reference sequence). The length of the CDR3 is 13 residues. These patients, aged 18 to 65, had recently diagnosed hyperthyroidism lasting under 2 months. Diagnosis rested on symptoms, serum thyroxine and TRAb, thyroid ultrasound, and orbital computed tomography. Study-wide results and caveats: From stable hyperthyroidism, ophthalmopathy was set apart by a 13 V-J model.

The TCR comes from a woman younger than 30 with Graves' hyperthyroidism. Material: blood. The rearrangement uses TRBV19 and TRBJ2-4; a weak D match, TRBD2 (6 bases). The DNA for the CDR3 is TGTGCCAGTAGTCCCTATCGGGGAGGCATTCAGTACTTC. Translated: CASSPYRGGIQYF.